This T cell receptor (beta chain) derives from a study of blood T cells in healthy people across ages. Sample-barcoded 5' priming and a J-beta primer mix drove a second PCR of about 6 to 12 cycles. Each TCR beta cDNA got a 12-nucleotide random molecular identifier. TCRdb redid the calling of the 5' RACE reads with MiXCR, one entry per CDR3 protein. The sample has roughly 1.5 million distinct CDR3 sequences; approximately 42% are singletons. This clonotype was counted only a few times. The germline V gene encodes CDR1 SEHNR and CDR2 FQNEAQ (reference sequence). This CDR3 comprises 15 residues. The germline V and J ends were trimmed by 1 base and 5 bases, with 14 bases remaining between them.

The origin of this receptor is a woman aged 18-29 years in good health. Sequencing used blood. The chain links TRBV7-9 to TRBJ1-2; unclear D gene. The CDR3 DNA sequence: TGTGCCAGCAGCTTAGAGCCCGCAGCGGCGTATGGCTACACCTTC. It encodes CASSLEPAAAYGYTF. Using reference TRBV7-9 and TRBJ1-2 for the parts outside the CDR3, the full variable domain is DTGVSQNPRHKITKRGQNVTFRCDPISEHNRLYWYRQTLGQGPEFLTYFQNEAQLEKSRLLSDRFSAERPKGSFSTLEIQRTEQGDSAMYLCASSLEPAAAYGYTFGSGTRLTVV.